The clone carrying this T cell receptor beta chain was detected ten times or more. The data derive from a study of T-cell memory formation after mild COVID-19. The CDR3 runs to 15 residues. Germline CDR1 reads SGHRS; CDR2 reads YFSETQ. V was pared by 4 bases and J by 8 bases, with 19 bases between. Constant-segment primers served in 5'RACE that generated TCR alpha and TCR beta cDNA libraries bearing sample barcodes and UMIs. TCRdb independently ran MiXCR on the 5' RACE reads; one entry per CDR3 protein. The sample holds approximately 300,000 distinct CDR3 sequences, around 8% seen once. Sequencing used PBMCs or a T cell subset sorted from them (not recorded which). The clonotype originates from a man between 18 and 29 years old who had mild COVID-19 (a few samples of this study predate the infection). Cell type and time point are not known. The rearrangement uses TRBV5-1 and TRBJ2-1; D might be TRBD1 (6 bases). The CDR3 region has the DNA TGCGCCAGCAGCGGGGGCCCCACAGGGAGCGATGAGCAGTTCTTC. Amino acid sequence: CASSGGPTGSDEQFF.